This T cell receptor (beta chain) appears in the sequencing data of a study of blood T cell repertoires in COVID-19. Study-level information: PBMCs, B-cell-depleted T cells, or T cells provided the cDNA or gDNA that made up the material.

Individuals aged about 18 to 89 years were recruited from roughly 23 US areas. The length of the CDR3 is 17 residues. J was trimmed by 7 bases and V by 0 bases; bases with no gene match: 12. CDR1 LGHNA and CDR2 YNFKEQ come from the germline V gene. As handled by the study authors: Amplified reference gene primers provided the basis for estimating nucleated cell counts. TCRdb keeps only in-frame clones here, not all; method: immunoSEQ multiplex PCR. V, J and clone size are those of that table, while D and trimming were read from the DNA. The table shows roughly 330,000 clones, with approximately 89% occurring only once.

The genes are TRBV4-2 and TRBJ1-1; 9 nucleotides agree with TRBD1. The specimen was PBMCs or T cells enriched from blood (not recorded which). The receptor comes from a young woman who had recovered from COVID-19. This CDR3 reads CASSQDPTGGFGNEAFF. In DNA form, the CDR3 reads TGTGCCAGCAGCCAAGACCCGACAGGGGGGTTTGGAAATGAAGCTTTCTTT.